This TCR beta chain was sequenced during a study of blood T cell repertoires in COVID-19. Profiled with immunoSEQ multiplex PCR; TCRdb holds only in-frame clones, not every one. Of tens of thousands of clones detected, about nine tenths appear once; the ten largest clones hold approximately 0.4%. This CDR3 spans 16 amino acids. The V and J ends lost 3 bases and 3 bases, in that order; junction bases with no gene match: 7. Germline CDR1 reads LGHDT; CDR2 reads YNNKEL (reference sequence). This TCR came from a human donor in a cohort sampled during active COVID-19. The chain uses TRBV3-1 (or the pseudogene TRBV3-2) and TRBJ1-4, with 7 bases aligning to TRBD1. Specimen: peripheral blood. CDR3 in DNA: TGTGCCAGCAGCCAGGAGACAGGGTCGGCTAATGAAAAACTGTTTTTT. It translates to CASSQETGSANEKLFF.